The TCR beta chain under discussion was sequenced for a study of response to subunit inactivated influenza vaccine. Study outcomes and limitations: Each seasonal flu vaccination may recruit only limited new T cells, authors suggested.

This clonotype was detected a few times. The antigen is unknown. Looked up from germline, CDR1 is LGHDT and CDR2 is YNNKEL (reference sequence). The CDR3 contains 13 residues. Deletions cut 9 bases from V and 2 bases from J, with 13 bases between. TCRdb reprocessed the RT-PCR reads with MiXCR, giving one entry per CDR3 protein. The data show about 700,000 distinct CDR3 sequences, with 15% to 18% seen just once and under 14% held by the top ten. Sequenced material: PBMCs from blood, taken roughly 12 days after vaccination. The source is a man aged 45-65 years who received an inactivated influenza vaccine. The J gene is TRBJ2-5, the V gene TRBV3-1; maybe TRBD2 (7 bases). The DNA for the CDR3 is TGTGCCAGGACACGGGGGGCTCAAGAGACCCAGTACTTC. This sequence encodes CARTRGAQETQYF.